Listed here is a single T cell receptor beta chain. Methods used by the authors: Reference gene primer amplification yielded estimated nucleated cell counts. The repertoire was sequenced with immunoSEQ multiplex PCR; TCRdb's copy has only in-frame clones and lacks some. The V and J calls and clone size were taken over from that table, and D and trimming were inferred from the DNA. The sample carries approximately 240,000 clones, 75% to 90% recorded once. The sample is drawn from a study of blood T cell repertoires in COVID-19. Overall study context: The United States, Italy and Spain provided the acute and convalescent COVID-19 samples. PBMCs, B-cell-depleted T cells, or T cells provided the cDNA or gDNA that made up the material.

Germline CDR1 is SGHNT and CDR2 is YENEEA. V shed 5 bases and J shed 1 base, with 14 bases lying between them. The CDR3 spans 15 residues. This sequence was found in a woman between 25 and 40 years old who had recovered from COVID-19. V gene TRBV11-3 combines with J gene TRBJ2-5, with D hard to call. The sample comprised peripheral blood. CDR3 DNA sequence: TGTGCCAGCAGCAAAGGCGGCCACTCCCAAGAGACCCAGTACTTC. This encodes CASSKGGHSQETQYF.